One T cell receptor beta chain is described in this entry. Its antigen remains unknown. Time point in this sample: newly diagnosed GD, antithyroid drugs for less than 3 months. TCR sequences were obtained from RNA taken from PBMCs. The authors diagnosed Graves' disease using American Thyroid Association guidelines. For TCR beta, libraries came from iRepertoire HTBI primers and Arm-PCR of CDR3 regions. A single record per CDR3 protein comes from TCRdb applying MiXCR to the multiplex PCR reads. This sample has around 420,000 distinct CDR3 sequences; around 15% occur once, and the top ten carry approximately 21%. The J segment lost 5 bases and the V segment lost 3 bases, leaving 13 bases of the junction unmatched. Germline V lookup: CDR1 LNHDA, CDR2 SQIVND (reference sequence). The CDR3 spans 19 residues. This record belongs to a study of regulatory T cells in long-lasting Graves disease. Study conclusions and caveats: TRBV28 was favored in persistent disease, as were TRBJ1-2 and TRBJ2-5. With a small sample size, accuracy may have been reduced. TCR diversity was lower in persistent Graves' patients (versus newly diagnosed ones).

The sample was peripheral blood mononuclear cells (PBMCs), taken at new diagnosis, from a patient treated with antithyroid drugs. The receptor was derived from a female donor with Graves disease. This chain joins TRBV19 and TRBJ2-5; 15 nucleotides align to TRBD2. CDR3 nucleotides: TGTGCCAGTAGTATGCCGGGACTAGCGGGAGGCCCCACCAGCGAGACCCAGTACTTC. Its translation is CASSMPGLAGGPTSETQYF.